This entry is about one T cell receptor beta chain. Its binding antigen is unknown. Base quality data are lacking; no much larger clone is found one base away. This sample was included in a study of Tregs in tolerant kidney transplant recipients (dated by TCRdb to 2018 to 2020). Concerning the study at large: Transplants used related donors with nonmyeloablative bone marrow transplantation; mixed chimerism was transient in the human trials. The study used TCRbeta sequencing to identify donor-specific regulatory T cells before combined kidney and bone marrow transplantation, then tracked those cells after transplant. What the study reported, not specific to this receptor: For some patients the PCR primers changed over time, which made it impossible to compare the samples from those patients at the nucleotide level. Biological reproducibility was not directly addressed, though technical replication error appeared minimal. Because only a small number of patients were included, the study had limitations, and the results will need to be validated in larger populations as well as under other immunosuppression protocols. Donor-specific Treg expansion was found to exceed global Treg expansion in tolerant patients, suggesting antigen-driven rather than nonspecific expansion. Expanding Tregs with activated donor B cells appeared to identify the most biologically relevant and donor-specific TCRbeta repertoire.

For TCRbeta CDR3 sequencing, genomic DNA from the sorted cells was extracted using the QIAGEN DNeasy Blood and Tissue Kit. Through immunoSEQ, high-throughput TCRbeta CDR3 sequencing was done commercially, including PCR amplification with internal controls and bias correction. The paper's processing steps were these. Unique productive TCRbeta sequences were defined by CDR3 nucleotide sequence where primers matched, and otherwise by CDR3 amino acid sequence together with Vbeta and Jbeta genes. To correct sorting error, sequences shared between sorted populations at a frequency ratio of 2:1 or less were removed; the rest were assigned to the higher population. A sequence counted as donor-reactive if, in CFSE-low cells, the sequence had a frequency of at least 0.01% and was expanded at least 5-fold compared with unstimulated cells. Jensen-Shannon divergence calculated on the top 100 TCRbeta sequences ranked by frequency was used to measure repertoire divergence. When a sample had multiple sequencing runs, each run was corrected for sorting error separately and the runs were then pooled. TCRdb stores this immuneACCESS table with in-frame sequences only. Part of the clones is absent; in the studies checked, under half of the shortfall reflects unresolved V genes, and no reason is known for the rest. That table supplies the V and J calls and clone size; D and trimming were determined from the DNA. The sample data list tens of thousands of clones, and under 98% of these were observed just once. The ten largest clonotypes hold about 0.61% of the sample.

Reading the label with the study, this specimen's time point is: blood sample drawn before combined kidney and bone marrow transplant. Thawed PBMCs were FACS-sorted into unstimulated Tregs (CD4+CD25+CD127-), CD4+ non-Tregs (CD4+CD25-), CD4 cells and CD8 cells. The patients were a few recipients of combined kidney and bone marrow transplants from the ITN036ST trial, and samples were available only for these trial subjects. Healthy control blood was processed to PBMCs by Ficoll density gradient and cryopreserved, and patient PBMCs were collected before and after transplant. The material was CD4+ T cells from blood, obtained before the transplant. The sequence derives from a human donor who received a combined kidney and bone marrow transplant.

This receptor carries the CDR3 CASSLTPYGGKPGANVLTF. The nucleotide sequence reads TGTGCCAGCAGCCTAACCCCTTATGGGGGGAAACCTGGGGCCAACGTCCTGACTTTC. The sequence joins TRBV7-9 to TRBJ2-6, with a weak D call of TRBD2 (6 bases match). Reading the germline V gene (reference sequence) gives CDR1 SEHNR and CDR2 FQNEAQ. The CDR3 contains 19 residues, cysteine and phenylalanine counted. Only the CDR3 DNA is retained, 57 bases long and in frame from the first base. Cut back by 5 bases and 2 bases, the V and J ends lie 22 bases apart.